This TCR beta chain comes out of a study of blood T cell repertoires in COVID-19. This clone was seen once. Profiling relied on immunoSEQ multiplex PCR, and the TCRdb table lists in-frame clones only, not all of them. The table records some 200,000 clones, about four fifths of them present only once. Germline trimming cut 8 bases from V and 3 bases from J; bases unmatched to any gene: 12. The germline CDR1 and CDR2 sequences are MDHEN and SYDVKM. This CDR3 has 15 residues. The sequence was obtained from a woman in her forties with acute COVID-19. The chain combines TRBV28 with TRBJ1-2; 7 positions agree with TRBD1. Sequencing was done on a sample of PBMCs or T cells enriched from blood (not recorded which). The CDR3 coding sequence is TGTGCCAGCGGGACAGTCATAGAGTCCTACTATGGCTACACCTTC. This gives the protein CASGTVIESYYGYTF.